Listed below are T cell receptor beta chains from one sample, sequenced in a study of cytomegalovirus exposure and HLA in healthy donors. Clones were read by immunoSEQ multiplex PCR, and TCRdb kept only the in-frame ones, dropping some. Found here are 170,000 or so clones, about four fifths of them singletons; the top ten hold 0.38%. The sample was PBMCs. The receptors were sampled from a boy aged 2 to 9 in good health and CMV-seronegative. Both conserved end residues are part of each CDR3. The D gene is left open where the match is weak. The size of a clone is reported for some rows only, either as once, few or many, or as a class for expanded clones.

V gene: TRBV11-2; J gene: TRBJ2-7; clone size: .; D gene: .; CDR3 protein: CASSFGGTSRNF; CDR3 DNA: TGTGCCAGCAGCTTTGGGGGAACTAGCCGTAACTTC
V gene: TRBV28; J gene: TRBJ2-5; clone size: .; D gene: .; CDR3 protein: CASARSPETQYF; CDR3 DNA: TGTGCCAGCGCCCGGAGCCCAGAGACCCAGTACTTC
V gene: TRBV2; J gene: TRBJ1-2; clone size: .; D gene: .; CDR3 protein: CASSEARRGGYTF; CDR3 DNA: TGTGCCAGCAGTGAAGCGAGGAGGGGAGGCTACACCTTC
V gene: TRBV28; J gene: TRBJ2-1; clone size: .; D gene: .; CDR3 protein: CASSQDKSSYNEQFF; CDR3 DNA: TGTGCCAGCAGTCAAGACAAGAGCTCCTACAATGAGCAGTTCTTC
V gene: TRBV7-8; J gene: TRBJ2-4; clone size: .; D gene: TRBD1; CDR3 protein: CASSLAVGTGFGKNIQYF; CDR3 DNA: TGTGCCAGCAGCTTAGCGGTCGGGACAGGGTTTGGCAAAAACATTCAGTACTTC
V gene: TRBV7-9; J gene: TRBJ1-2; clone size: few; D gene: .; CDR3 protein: CASSSLSGPFPLGYGYTF; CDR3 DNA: TGTGCCAGCAGCTCGCTCTCTGGTCCATTTCCCCTAGGCTATGGCTACACCTTC
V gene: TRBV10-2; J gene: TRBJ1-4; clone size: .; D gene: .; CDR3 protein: CASSESRGGTNEKLFF; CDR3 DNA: TGCGCCAGCAGTGAGTCTAGGGGGGGAACTAATGAAAAACTGTTTTTT
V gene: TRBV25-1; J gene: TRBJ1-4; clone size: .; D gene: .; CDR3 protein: CASSESGDTEKLFF; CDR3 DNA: TGTGCCAGCAGTGAATCAGGGGATACGGAAAAACTGTTTTTT
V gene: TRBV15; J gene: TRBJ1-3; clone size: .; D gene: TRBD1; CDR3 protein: CATSRWLGTGIFSGNTIYF; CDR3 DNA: TGTGCCACCAGCAGATGGCTTGGGACAGGGATCTTCTCTGGAAACACCATATATTTT
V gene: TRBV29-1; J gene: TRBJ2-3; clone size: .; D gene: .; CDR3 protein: CSVGPTGITDTQYF; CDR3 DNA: TGCAGCGTCGGGCCTACAGGGATCACAGATACGCAGTATTTT